The source of this T cell receptor (beta chain) is a study of CD8+ T cells in alopecia areata. Study information: Tofacitinib administration persisted for 6 to 18 months, succeeded by 6 months off drug.

The sequencing template was cDNA reverse transcribed from extracted RNA. The assay was immunoSEQ multiplex PCR, and TCRdb's table has in-frame clones only and misses some. Here the sample spans 180,000 or so clones, around 58% being singletons. Indicated treatment: oral pan-JAK inhibitor, 5-10 mg twice daily. Germline V gene lookup returns CDR1 MNHEY and CDR2 SMNVEV (reference sequence). V gave up 5 bases and J gave up 10 bases, with 12 bases separating them. This CDR3 is 12 amino acids long. The V call is TRBV27, the J call TRBJ1-5; D gene ambiguous. The sample consisted of CD4+ T cells sorted from blood, taken at approximately week 55, from a patient treated with tofacitinib. This sequence originates from a human donor with alopecia areata. This CDR3 is CASSTSSSPQHF. CDR3 nucleotides: TGTGCCAGCAGTACCTCCTCGAGTCCCCAGCATTTT.